A selection of T cell receptor beta chains follows, all from one sample in a study of T cell changes during pregnancy in multiple sclerosis. Clones were read by immunoSEQ multiplex PCR, and TCRdb kept only the in-frame ones, dropping some. This table holds around 39,000 clones, 88% found once. The source material was CD8+ T cells from peripheral blood mononuclear cells, sampled in the first trimester of pregnancy. These receptors originate from a female donor with multiple sclerosis, enrolled in a pregnancy study. CDR3s include the opening cysteine and the closing phenylalanine or tryptophan. The D gene is left open where the match is weak. Part of the rows lack a size; the others show once, few, many or a class for expanded clones.

v_call	d_call	clone_size	j_call	cdr3_aa	cdr3_nt
TRBV5-6	TRBD1	-	TRBJ2-1	CASSQGPQGVRFF	TGTGCCAGCAGCCAGGGCCCGCAGGGGGTAAGGTTCTTC
TRBV4-1	-	-	TRBJ2-7	CASSQGRGMEQYF	TGCGCCAGCAGCCAAGGTAGGGGGATGGAGCAGTACTTC
TRBV5-6	-	once	TRBJ2-7	CASTLGAGAFYEQYF	TGTGCCAGCACTCTGGGGGCGGGGGCCTTCTACGAGCAGTACTTC
TRBV19	-	-	TRBJ1-4	CASSISGTRGNEKLFF	TGTGCCAGTAGTATCTCGGGGACACGAGGTAATGAAAAACTGTTTTTT
TRBV5-1	TRBD2	-	TRBJ2-7	CASSQVAGAYEQYF	TGCGCCAGCAGCCAGGTAGCGGGGGCTTACGAGCAGTACTTC
TRBV7-8	TRBD1	once	TRBJ2-7	CASSPYEGTAYEQYF	TGTGCCAGCAGCCCCTATGAAGGGACAGCCTACGAGCAGTACTTC
TRBV7-9	TRBD2	-	TRBJ2-6	CASRGGGANVLTF	TGTGCCAGCAGGGGAGGGGGGGCCAACGTCCTGACTTTC
TRBV25-1	-	-	TRBJ1-1	CASSARLQGNTEAFF	TGTGCCAGCAGTGCTCGATTACAGGGGAACACTGAAGCTTTCTTT
TRBV5-4	-	-	TRBJ2-1	CASSLARVTYNEQFF	TGTGCCAGCAGCTTGGCCAGGGTTACTTACAATGAGCAGTTCTTC
TRBV7-3	TRBD1	once	TRBJ1-2	CASSPFAGGNYGYTF	TGTGCCAGCAGCCCATTTGCAGGGGGCAACTATGGCTACACCTTC
TRBV9	-	-	TRBJ2-5	CASSVGGPIQETQYF	TGTGCCAGCAGCGTAGGCGGGCCAATACAAGAGACCCAGTACTTC
TRBV18	-	once	TRBJ1-5	CASSPGDFSNQPQHF	TGTGCCAGCTCACCAGGCGACTTTAGCAATCAGCCCCAGCATTTT
TRBV6-4	-	medium-sized	TRBJ2-6	CASSDSSGSGANVLTF	TGTGCCAGCAGTGACTCTAGCGGCTCTGGGGCCAACGTCCTGACTTTC
TRBV7-9	-	medium-sized	TRBJ2-1	CASSLPAVSYNEQFF	TGTGCCAGCAGCTTGCCGGCGGTCTCCTACAATGAGCAGTTCTTC
TRBV27	-	-	TRBJ1-1	CASSLDGRLGEAFF	TGTGCCAGCAGTTTAGATGGGAGACTGGGAGAAGCTTTCTTT
TRBV15	-	-	TRBJ1-5	CATSRDRGGIQPQHF	TGTGCCACCAGCAGAGACAGGGGAGGGATTCAGCCCCAGCATTTT
TRBV27	-	-	TRBJ2-7	CASSPQTGRDNEQYF	TGTGCCAGCAGTCCCCAGACAGGGCGGGATAACGAGCAGTACTTC
TRBV4-1	-	-	TRBJ2-7	CASSQERFYEQYF	TGCGCCAGCAGCCAAGAACGGTTTTACGAGCAGTACTTC
TRBV7-9	TRBD1	-	TRBJ1-1	CASSGRDRGTEAFF	TGTGCCAGCAGCGGACGGGACAGGGGGACTGAAGCTTTCTTT
TRBV9	-	few	TRBJ1-3	CASSGQFSGNTIYF	TGTGCCAGCAGCGGTCAGTTTTCTGGAAACACCATATATTTT
TRBV9	TRBD1	-	TRBJ2-7	CASSVATGATYEQYF	TGTGCCAGCAGCGTAGCTACAGGGGCCACCTACGAGCAGTACTTC
TRBV19	-	-	TRBJ1-1	CATQGSSNTEAFF	TGTGCCACCCAGGGTTCAAGTAACACTGAAGCTTTCTTT
TRBV7-8	-	-	TRBJ2-1	CASSLESSYNEQFF	TGTGCCAGCAGCTTAGAGAGCTCCTACAATGAGCAGTTCTTC
TRBV6-5	TRBD1	many	TRBJ2-7	CASSYGTGGFYEQYF	TGTGCCAGCAGTTACGGGACAGGGGGCTTCTACGAGCAGTACTTC
TRBV6-6	-	-	TRBJ1-1	CAGSGGADSPAAFF	TGTGCCGGATCCGGGGGGGCGGACAGCCCAGCGGCTTTCTTT
TRBV29-1	-	once	TRBJ1-1	CSVDVLGEAFF	TGCAGCGTTGACGTCCTCGGTGAAGCTTTCTTT
TRBV6-1	TRBD2	-	TRBJ2-5	CASSEAWGGETQYF	TGTGCCAGCAGTGAAGCGTGGGGGGGGGAGACCCAGTACTTC
TRBV5-4	TRBD2	-	TRBJ2-5	CASSLFSGEGNNRETQYF	TGTGCCAGCAGCTTGTTTTCGGGGGAGGGGAATAATCGAGAGACCCAGTACTTC
TRBV2	-	-	TRBJ1-2	CASSEAATGPHYGYTF	TGTGCCAGCAGTGAAGCGGCGACAGGCCCCCACTATGGCTACACCTTC
TRBV6-5	-	-	TRBJ1-2	CASRQPGSDGYTF	TGTGCCAGCAGGCAACCAGGGTCCGATGGCTACACCTTC
TRBV5-6	-	-	TRBJ2-7	CASIVLGGYEQYF	TGTGCCAGCATTGTATTGGGGGGCTACGAGCAGTACTTC
TRBV7-9	TRBD1	once	TRBJ1-4	CASSPIQGATNEKLFF	TGTGCCAGCAGCCCTATACAGGGGGCAACTAATGAAAAACTGTTTTTT
TRBV4-1	-	-	TRBJ2-6	CASSQPVGANVLTF	TGCGCCAGCAGCCAGCCGGTGGGGGCCAACGTCCTGACTTTC
TRBV9	-	once	TRBJ1-1	CASSAYSSNTEAFF	TGTGCCAGCAGCGCCTACAGTTCGAACACTGAAGCTTTCTTT
TRBV5-8	TRBD1	-	TRBJ2-2	CASPPDRVSLTGELFF	TGTGCCAGCCCCCCGGACAGGGTAAGTCTAACCGGGGAGCTGTTTTTT
TRBV6-4	-	-	TRBJ1-5	CASSDSGEPQHF	TGTGCCAGCAGTGACTCAGGGGAGCCCCAGCATTTT
TRBV9	TRBD1	-	TRBJ2-7	CASSLGQGSYEQYF	TGTGCCAGCAGCCTAGGACAGGGGTCTTACGAGCAGTACTTC
TRBV2	-	-	TRBJ1-2	CASSVSTGYTF	TGTGCCAGCAGTGTAAGCACGGGCTACACCTTC
TRBV7-9	-	-	TRBJ1-2	CASSFSGAGGYTF	TGTGCCAGCAGCTTTTCAGGGGCGGGTGGCTACACCTTC
TRBV9	-	once	TRBJ2-1	CASSVELARDEQFF	TGTGCCAGCAGCGTAGAACTGGCCAGGGATGAGCAGTTCTTC
TRBV27	-	-	TRBJ2-7	CASSLSEFSEQYF	TGTGCCAGCAGTTTATCCGAGTTTAGCGAGCAGTACTTC